The 21 T cell receptor beta chains below come from one sample, sequenced in a study of beta chain features in type 1 diabetes. Expressed TCRB transcripts got sequenced, as all isolated RNA was reverse transcribed. Some clones are missing from TCRdb's copy, which holds only in-frame ones; the method was immunoSEQ multiplex PCR. The data hold around 350,000 clones, with roughly 13% observed a single time. Sequenced: naive CD4+ T cells from blood. These receptors were collected from a man aged 18 to 30 in good health.

The V and J genes are TRBV30 and TRBJ1-4, with D unclear. CDR1 is GTSNPN, CDR2 SVGIG, per germline (reference sequence). V was trimmed by 1 base and J by 1 base, leaving 7 bases between them. This CDR3 contains 14 residues. CDR3 nucleotides: TGTGCCTGGAGTGCTGGGCGAACTAATGAAAAACTGTTTTTT. It codes for CAWSAGRTNEKLFF.

This clone was counted once. Mismatch with germline at one junction end may stem from a read error. The genes are TRBV7-9 and TRBJ2-7; D is perhaps TRBD2 (6 bases). The CDR3 totals 12 residues. The germline gives CDR1 SEHNR, CDR2 FQNEAQ (reference sequence). CDR3 amino acids: CASSLTGLTQLF. The DNA of the CDR3 is TGTGCCAGCAGCCTTACAGGACTAACTCAGTTGTTC. Using reference TRBV7-9 and TRBJ2-7 for the parts outside the CDR3, the full variable domain is DTGVSQNPRHKITKRGQNVTFRCDPISEHNRLYWYRQTLGQGPEFLTYFQNEAQLEKSRLLSDRFSAERPKGSFSTLEIQRTEQGDSAMYLCASSLTGLTQLFGPGTRLTVT.

The rearrangement links TRBV5-8 to TRBJ1-1, with D possibly being TRBD1 (5 bases). Per germline, CDR1 SGHTS and CDR2 YDEGEE. Trimming shortened V by 0 bases and J by 1 base, and 10 bases separated the two germline ends. The CDR3 extends over 15 amino acids. CDR3 in DNA: TGTGCCAGCAGCTTGGAAGGGGCGGAGAACACTGAAGCTTTCTTT. Amino acid sequence: CASSLEGAENTEAFF.

This sequence joins TRBV4-1 and TRBJ2-1; tentative D call: TRBD2 (6 bases). Germline CDR1 reads MGHRA; CDR2 reads YSYEKL. V shed 2 bases and J shed 0 bases, with 14 bases lying between them. The CDR3 is made up of 17 amino acids. The CDR3 loop reads CASSQMGRGSSYNEQFF. The DNA for the CDR3 is TGCGCCAGCAGCCAAATGGGTCGGGGGAGCTCCTACAATGAGCAGTTCTTC.

This clone turned up a few times. The chain combines TRBV2 with TRBJ1-2, with 7 bases aligning to TRBD1. This CDR3 is 14 amino acids long. Germline V gene sequence: CDR1 SNHLY, CDR2 FYNNEI. With 6 bases clipped from V and 4 bases from J, the junction kept 8 bases outside the gene matches. The CDR3 DNA reads TGTGCCAGCAGGCGAGGACAGGTTATCTATGGCTACACCTTC. This gives the protein CASRRGQVIYGYTF.

This clone was observed a few times. The same CDR3 also results from other DNA sequences found in this sample. CDR3: CASSLGAGMNTEAFF. CDR3 bases: TGTGCCAGCAGCTTAGGCGCAGGGATGAACACTGAAGCTTTCTTT. The V and J genes are TRBV7-2 and TRBJ1-1, with TRBD1 as a possible D gene (5 bases). Trimming pared 1 base from V and 0 bases from J, leaving 9 bases between. Germline assignment: CDR1 SGHTA and CDR2 FQGNSA. The CDR3 sequence is 15 residues long.

This rearrangement joins TRBV28 to TRBJ1-5; 9 nucleotides match TRBD1. The CDR3 length is 14 residues. Germline CDR1 and CDR2: MDHEN and SYDVKM. V dropped 9 bases and J dropped 7; count of bases not matched to a gene: 10. The CDR3 DNA reads as TGTGCCAGTCAGACCGGGACAGGGCGCCAGCCCCAGCATTTT. This sequence encodes CASQTGTGRQPQHF. Based on the CDR3 plus reference TRBV28 and TRBJ1-5, the full variable domain is DVKVTQSSRYLVKRTGEKVFLECVQDMDHENMFWYRQDPGLGLRLIYFSYDVKMKEKGDIPEGYSVSREKKERFSLILESASTNQTSMYLCASQTGTGRQPQHFGDGTRLSIL.

The V gene is TRBV6-6, the J gene TRBJ2-7; 10 positions match TRBD1. The length of the CDR3 is 15 residues. Germline V lookup: CDR1 MNHNY, CDR2 SVGAGI (reference sequence). After removal of 6 bases from V and 3 bases from J, the junction contained 8 bases not matched to a gene. The CDR3 coding sequence is TGTGCCAGCAGCTTTAAGGGGACAGGGGTCTACGAGCAGTACTTC. Encoded protein: CASSFKGTGVYEQYF.

Only a few counts were recorded for this clone. This sequence joins TRBV7-2 and TRBJ2-5, with 8 bases fitting TRBD1. This CDR3 has 16 amino acids. CDR1 is SGHTA and CDR2 is FQGNSA in the germline V gene. V lost 1 base and J lost 5; bases outside the gene matches: 9. CDR3 in amino acids: CASSLVWQGARETQYF. CDR3 nucleotides: TGTGCCAGCAGCTTAGTTTGGCAGGGGGCTCGGGAGACCCAGTACTTC. The entire variable domain, with the rest obtained from reference TRBV7-2 and TRBJ2-5, is as follows: GAGVSQSPSNKVTEKGKDVELRCDPISGHTALYWYRQSLGQGLEFLIYFQGNSAPDKSGLPSDRFSAERTGGSVSTLTIQRTQQEDSAVYLCASSLVWQGARETQYFGPGTRLLVL.

The V and J genes are TRBV2 and TRBJ1-1, with D tentatively TRBD1 (5 bases). Germline V gene lookup returns CDR1 SNHLY and CDR2 FYNNEI. This CDR3 has 15 residues. Trimming took 5 bases from V and 5 from J, leaving 18 bases between them. Here the CDR3 DNA reads TGTGCCAGCAGTCAGGGAATTGCGAGTAGGACTGAAGCTTTCTTT. Amino acids: CASSQGIASRTEAFF.

This chain links TRBV9 with TRBJ1-2; 8 positions match TRBD1. The trim removed 4 bases at V and 5 bases at J, leaving 10 bases unmatched. The V gene's germline CDR1 is SGDLS and CDR2 YYNGEE. The CDR3 has 15 residues. The CDR3 DNA reads TGTGCCAGCAGCCCCCGGACAGGGTACCCATATGGCTACACCTTC. Its translation: CASSPRTGYPYGYTF.

Only a few counts were recorded for this clone. The V and J genes are TRBV30 and TRBJ1-5; 7 nucleotides agree with TRBD1. Germline loops: CDR1 GTSNPN, CDR2 SVGIG (reference sequence). This CDR3 spans 13 amino acids. V gave up 0 bases and J gave up 9 bases; unmatched junction bases: 5. The CDR3: CAWSVTPGGPQHF. CDR3 nucleotides: TGTGCCTGGAGTGTAACCCCAGGGGGGCCCCAGCATTTT.

The rearrangement links TRBV29-1 to TRBJ2-1; 7 nucleotides match TRBD2. The CDR3 has 13 amino acids. Trimming removed 0 bases from V and 7 bases from J; junction bases left unmatched: 3. CDR1 SQVTM and CDR2 ANQGSEA come from the germline V gene. CDR3 coding DNA: TGCAGCGTTGAAGATCAAGCGGGGAATGAGCAGTTCTTC. This codes for CSVEDQAGNEQFF.

This clone has just a few counts. This chain joins TRBV6-1 and TRBJ2-1; 11 positions agree with TRBD2. J lost 4 bases, V lost 6 bases, and 2 bases had no gene match. The V gene's germline CDR1 is MNHNS and CDR2 SASEGT. This CDR3 comprises 14 residues. This CDR3 is CASRRLAGYNEQFF. CDR3 DNA sequence: TGTGCCAGCAGGAGACTAGCGGGGTACAATGAGCAGTTCTTC.

This chain links TRBV19 with TRBJ1-2, with D possibly TRBD1 on 5 matching bases. This CDR3 has 14 amino acids. The V gene's germline CDR1 is LNHDA and CDR2 SQIVND (reference sequence). V lost 4 bases and J 2 bases, leaving 11 bases between the germline ends. CDR3 loop: CASSNRGENYGYTF. Here the CDR3 DNA reads TGTGCCAGTAGTAATCGGGGGGAGAACTATGGCTACACCTTC. The whole variable domain, remainder taken from reference TRBV19 and TRBJ1-2, is DGGITQSPKYLFRKEGQNVTLSCEQNLNHDAMYWYRQDPGQGLRLIYYSQIVNDFQKGDIAEGYSVSREKKESFPLTVTSAQKNPTAFYLCASSNRGENYGYTFGSGTRLTVV.

This clone was counted a few times. The chain combines TRBV29-1 with TRBJ1-4; D is ambiguous. This CDR3 is built from 14 residues. The V end lost 1 base, the J end lost 3 bases, and 9 bases lay between the germline ends. In germline, CDR1 is SQVTM, CDR2 ANQGSEA. The chain's CDR3 is CSVEVRQPNEKLFF. The CDR3 DNA reads TGCAGCGTTGAAGTAAGACAACCTAATGAAAAACTGTTTTTT.

This clone was counted a single time. The CDR3 nucleotides are TGTGCCAGCAGCTTATATTCGGGGAACACTGAAGCTTTCTTT. Its protein product is CASSLYSGNTEAFF. V is TRBV7-9 and J is TRBJ1-1, with D hard to call. Trimming cost V 2 bases and J 1 base, with 8 bases left between them. In germline, CDR1 is SEHNR, CDR2 FQNEAQ (reference sequence). This CDR3 is built from 14 residues.

This clone has only a few counts. The V and J genes are TRBV5-1 and TRBJ2-3; 13 bases are a match to TRBD2. This CDR3 spans 20 amino acids. The ends lost 3 bases at V and 3 bases at J; junction bases unmatched: 16. CDR1 and CDR2 from the germline V gene are SGHRS and YFSETQ. CDR3 bases: TGCGCCAGCAGCTCCACAAACCCCGGGACTAGCGGGATGAATACAGATACGCAGTATTTT. Its protein is CASSSTNPGTSGMNTDTQYF.

The chain is built from TRBV7-9 and TRBJ2-5; 8 bases are shared with TRBD2. There are 14 residues in the CDR3. CDR1 is SEHNR and CDR2 is FQNEAQ in the germline V gene (reference sequence). J lost 5 bases, V lost 4 bases, and 6 bases had no gene match. The CDR3 DNA reads TGTGCCAGCAGCTCCGGGGGGGCTTGGGAGACCCAGTACTTC. Amino acids: CASSSGGAWETQYF.

This clone showed up just a few times. The genes are TRBV5-5 and TRBJ2-3, with TRBD2 as a possible D gene (5 bases). CDR1 and CDR2 from the germline V gene are SGHKS and YYEKEE (reference sequence). The V and J ends lost 0 bases and 0 bases respectively, with 11 bases between them. The length of the CDR3 is 16 residues. CDR3 in DNA: TGTGCCAGCAGCTTGGGTGCGACTACCAGCACAGATACGCAGTATTTT. Translation: CASSLGATTSTDTQYF.

The chain employs TRBV27 and TRBJ1-1, with TRBD1 identical over 10 bases. V shed 1 base and J 1 base; nucleotides not matched to a gene: 3. This CDR3 contains 16 residues. The germline V gene has CDR1 MNHEY and CDR2 SMNVEV (reference sequence). The chain's CDR3 is CASSLFGTGANTEAFF. Written as DNA, the CDR3 is TGTGCCAGCAGTTTATTCGGGACAGGGGCGAACACTGAAGCTTTCTTT.